The TCR beta chain described here comes from a study of T cell responses to AZD1222 COVID-19 vaccine. This clone was seen once. The CDR3 is made up of 11 amino acids. V was trimmed by 6 bases and J by 9 bases, leaving 9 bases between them. Germline assignment: CDR1 MNHNY and CDR2 SVGAGI (reference sequence). Libraries were prepared by immunoSEQ multiplex PCR; TCRdb keeps only in-frame clonotypes and omits some of them. The sample lists fewer than 200,000 clones; approximately 88% were seen once. The material sequenced was peripheral blood, taken 28 days after the second AZD1222 dose. J is TRBJ2-1 and V is TRBV6-6; no firm D call. This sequence originates from an adult who received the AZD1222 COVID-19 vaccine. The CDR3 spells CASSPSGEQFF. CDR3 sequence (DNA): TGTGCCAGCAGCCCTTCGGGTGAGCAGTTCTTC.